The 13 T cell receptor beta chains below all came from one sample that was sequenced in a study of blood T cell repertoires in COVID-19 (dated by TCRdb to 2019 to 2021). The library was obtained by the immunoSEQ multiplex PCR assay. TCRdb obtained this table from immuneACCESS and retained in-frame rearrangements with V and J assigned. These tables miss some clones; where compared with another copy, unresolved V genes account for less than half of the shortfall, and the remainder is unexplained. The sample records more than 250,000 clones, around 92% of which are singletons. 5% to 7% of the sample goes to the ten largest clones. The sample was peripheral blood. These receptors all stem from a man aged 18 to 30 who had recovered from COVID-19.

V gene TRBV11-2 combines with J gene TRBJ1-2; 9 bases are a match to TRBD1. The CDR3 sequence is 17 residues long. Germline V lookup: CDR1 SGHAT, CDR2 FQNNGV. Losses at the gene ends were 0 bases for V and 3 bases for J; bases not matched to a gene: 8. CDR3 protein: CASSLDLTGGEYYGYTF. CDR3 nucleotides: TGTGCCAGCAGCTTAGATCTCACAGGGGGCGAGTACTATGGCTACACCTTC.

This clone appeared once. The chain recombines TRBV5-1 with TRBJ2-1, with a weak D call TRBD2 (7 bases). Trimming stripped 2 bases from V and 2 bases from J, with 11 bases between. There are 15 residues in the CDR3. The germline gives CDR1 SGHRS, CDR2 YFSETQ. CDR3 amino acids: CASSLSGDTYNEQFF. The CDR3 nucleotides are TGCGCCAGCAGCTTAAGCGGGGACACCTACAATGAGCAGTTCTTC. The variable domain in full, completed from reference TRBV5-1 and TRBJ2-1, reads KAGVTQTPRYLIKTRGQQVTLSCSPISGHRSVSWYQQTPGQGLQFLFEYFSETQRNKGNFPGRFSGRQFSNSRSEMNVSTLELGDSALYLCASSLSGDTYNEQFFGPGTRLTVL.

This clone was counted once. The V and J genes are TRBV5-6 and TRBJ2-1; D possibly corresponds to TRBD2 (5 bases). From germline, CDR1 is SGHDT and CDR2 YYEEEE. With 0 bases removed from V and 0 bases from J, the gap between germline ends came to 7 bases. The CDR3 covers 15 residues. CDR3 coding DNA: TGTGCCAGCAGCTTGGCGGGGAGCTCCTACAATGAGCAGTTCTTC. Translated, it gives CASSLAGSSYNEQFF.

This clone was seen a few times. The chain has TRBV6-2 or TRBV6-3 and TRBJ1-1; 7 bases fit TRBD1. Germline V gene sequence: CDR1 MNHEY, CDR2 SVGEGT. The CDR3 spans 13 residues. The trim removed 2 bases at V and 6 bases at J, leaving 3 bases unmatched. CDR3 region: CASSYGDSPEAFF. The CDR3 coding sequence is TGTGCCAGCAGTTACGGGGACAGCCCTGAAGCTTTCTTT.

V gene TRBV27 combines with J gene TRBJ1-1; a possible D gene is TRBD1 (5 bases). Germline-derived CDR1 and CDR2 are MNHEY and SMNVEV (reference sequence). Trimming took off 7 bases at V and 3 bases at J, with 18 bases between the two ends. This CDR3 has 15 amino acids. The CDR3 reads CASTPWGGIDTEAFF. In DNA, the CDR3 is TGTGCCAGCACTCCCTGGGGCGGAATAGACACTGAAGCTTTCTTT.

The chain employs TRBV6-5 and TRBJ1-2, with D unclear. Germline lookup yields CDR1 MNHEY and CDR2 SVGAGI. The CDR3 contains 11 residues. The V gene lost 2 bases and the J gene lost 6 bases, with 4 bases spanning the gap. The CDR3 DNA is TGTGCCAGCAGTTACGGGCATGGCTACACCTTC. Translating it yields CASSYGHGYTF.

This clone was counted a few times. This sequence joins TRBV19 and TRBJ1-2; D is unclear. The V end was cut by 3 bases, the J end by 3 bases, with 8 bases between. This CDR3 is 13 amino acids long. Germline CDR1 is LNHDA and CDR2 is SQIVND (reference sequence). The CDR3 loop reads CASSIDGDYGYTF. CDR3 coding DNA: TGTGCCAGTAGTATCGACGGGGACTATGGCTACACCTTC.

The chain is built from TRBV14 and TRBJ1-1; no firm D call. Trimming removed 1 base at V and 3 bases at J, with 12 bases between. Per the germline V gene, CDR1 is SGHDN and CDR2 is FVKESK. This CDR3 spans 15 amino acids. CDR3 loop: CASSQAGGWDTEAFF. DNA of the CDR3: TGTGCCAGCAGCCAAGCGGGCGGGTGGGACACTGAAGCTTTCTTT.

The genes are TRBV7-3 and TRBJ1-1; the D is unclear. Trimming stripped 3 bases from V and 6 bases from J, with 11 bases between. This CDR3 has 13 amino acids. The V gene's germline CDR1 is SGHTA and CDR2 FQGTGA. As DNA, the CDR3 is TGTGCCAGCAGCTTCGCGGGGTTGGCTGAAGCTTTCTTT. Amino acids: CASSFAGLAEAFF.

The chain is built from TRBV7-2 and TRBJ2-2; TRBD2 matches at 8 bases. Germline-derived CDR1 and CDR2 are SGHTA and FQGNSA. Trimming cost V 3 bases and J 7 bases; bases outside gene matches: 7. The CDR3 has 15 amino acids. CDR3 sequence (DNA): TGTGCCAGCAGCTTCTTACTACTAGCGGTCGGGGAGCTGTTTTTT. Translation: CASSFLLLAVGELFF. Full variable domain (rest looked up from reference TRBV7-2 and TRBJ2-2): GAGVSQSPSNKVTEKGKDVELRCDPISGHTALYWYRQSLGQGLEFLIYFQGNSAPDKSGLPSDRFSAERTGGSVSTLTIQRTQQEDSAVYLCASSFLLLAVGELFFGEGSRLTVL.

This rearrangement joins TRBV11-2 to TRBJ1-4; D is uncertain. V lost 7 bases and J 4 bases, leaving 13 bases between the germline ends. This CDR3 has 14 residues. Germline CDR1 and CDR2: SGHAT and FQNNGV. CDR3 amino acids: CASTREAINEKLFF. In DNA form, the CDR3 reads TGTGCCAGCACCCGGGAGGCGATTAATGAAAAACTGTTTTTT. The entire variable domain, with the rest obtained from reference TRBV11-2 and TRBJ1-4, is as follows: EAGVAQSPRYKIIEKRQSVAFWCNPISGHATLYWYQQILGQGPKLLIQFQNNGVVDDSQLPKDRFSAERLKGVDSTLKIQPAKLEDSAVYLCASTREAINEKLFFGSGTQLSVL.

V usage is TRBV19 and J usage is TRBJ2-1; maybe TRBD2 (6 bases). The germline V gene has CDR1 LNHDA and CDR2 SQIVND (reference sequence). This CDR3 has 18 residues. Trimming cost V 1 base and J 2 bases, with 18 bases left between them. CDR3 nucleotide sequence: TGTGCCAGTAGTATAGGGCCCGGGGGTCTTGGCACCTACAATGAGCAGTTCTTC. Its protein is CASSIGPGGLGTYNEQFF.

This clone occurred once. The chain links TRBV7-9 to TRBJ2-3; 7 bases align to TRBD2. CDR3 length equals 16 residues. The trim removed 2 bases at V and 0 bases at J, leaving 5 bases unmatched. CDR1 is SEHNR, CDR2 FQNEAQ, per germline (reference sequence). CDR3 sequence: CASSLPGGVSTDTQYF. The CDR3 DNA follows: TGTGCCAGCAGCTTACCTGGGGGGGTAAGCACAGATACGCAGTATTTT.